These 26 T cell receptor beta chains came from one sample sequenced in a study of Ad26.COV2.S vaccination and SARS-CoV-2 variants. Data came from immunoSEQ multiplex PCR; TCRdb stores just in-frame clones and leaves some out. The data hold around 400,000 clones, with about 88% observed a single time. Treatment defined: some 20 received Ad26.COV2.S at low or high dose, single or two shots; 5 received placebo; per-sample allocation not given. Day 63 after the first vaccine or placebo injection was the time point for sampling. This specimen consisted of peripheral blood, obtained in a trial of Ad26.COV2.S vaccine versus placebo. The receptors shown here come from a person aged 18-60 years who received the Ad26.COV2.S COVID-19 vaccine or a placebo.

CDR3 amino acids: CASSLSFTEAFF. CDR3 bases: TGTGCCAGCAGTTTATCTTTCACTGAAGCTTTCTTT. The rearrangement joins TRBV28 to TRBJ1-1; no firm D call. Germline lookup yields CDR1 MDHEN and CDR2 SYDVKM. Deletions cut 1 base from V and 4 bases from J, with 4 bases between. The CDR3 totals 12 residues. Complete variable domain (other parts from reference TRBV28 and TRBJ1-1): DVKVTQSSRYLVKRTGEKVFLECVQDMDHENMFWYRQDPGLGLRLIYFSYDVKMKEKGDIPEGYSVSREKKERFSLILESASTNQTSMYLCASSLSFTEAFFGQGTRLTVV.

The CDR3 nucleotides read TGTGCCAGCAGTTACTCGGAGGGCCCCTATAATTCACCCCTCCACTTT. It is translated as CASSYSEGPYNSPLHF. V gene TRBV6-5 combines with J gene TRBJ1-6; D is unclear. Germline CDR1 reads MNHEY; CDR2 reads SVGAGI. The CDR3 covers 16 residues. V dropped 0 bases and J dropped 2 bases, with 8 bases sitting between them.

The CDR3 loop is CASSPGQDNEQFF. The CDR3 DNA is TGTGCCAGCAGCCCCGGACAGGACAATGAGCAGTTCTTC. This rearrangement joins TRBV9 to TRBJ2-1; 7 nucleotides match TRBD1. J was trimmed by 5 bases and V by 4 bases; bases with no gene match: 3. The CDR3 spans 13 residues. In germline, CDR1 is SGDLS, CDR2 YYNGEE.

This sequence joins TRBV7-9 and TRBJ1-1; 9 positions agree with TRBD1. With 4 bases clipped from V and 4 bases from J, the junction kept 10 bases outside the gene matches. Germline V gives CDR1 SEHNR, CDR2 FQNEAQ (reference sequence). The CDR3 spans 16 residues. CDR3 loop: CASSSYHGQGLTEAFF. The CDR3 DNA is TGTGCCAGCAGCTCTTACCACGGACAGGGGCTCACTGAAGCTTTCTTT.

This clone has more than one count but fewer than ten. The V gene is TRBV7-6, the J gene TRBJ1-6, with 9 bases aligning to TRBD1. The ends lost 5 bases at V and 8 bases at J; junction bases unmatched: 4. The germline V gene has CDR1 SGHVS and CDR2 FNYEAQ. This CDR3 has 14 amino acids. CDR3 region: CASSIDRGDSPLHF. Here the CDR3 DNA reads TGTGCCAGCAGCATTGACAGGGGGGATTCACCCCTCCACTTT. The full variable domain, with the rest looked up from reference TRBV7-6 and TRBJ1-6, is GAGVSQSPRYKVTKRGQDVALRCDPISGHVSLYWYRQALGQGPEFLTYFNYEAQQDKSGLPNDRFSAERPEGSISTLTIQRTEQRDSAMYRCASSIDRGDSPLHFGNGTRLTVT.

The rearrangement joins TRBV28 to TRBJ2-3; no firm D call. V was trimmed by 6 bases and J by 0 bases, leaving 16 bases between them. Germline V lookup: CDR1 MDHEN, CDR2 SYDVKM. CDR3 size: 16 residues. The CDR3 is CASRDPGRLSTDTQYF. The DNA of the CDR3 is TGTGCCAGCAGGGATCCAGGCAGGCTAAGCACAGATACGCAGTATTTT. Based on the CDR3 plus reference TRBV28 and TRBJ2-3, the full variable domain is DVKVTQSSRYLVKRTGEKVFLECVQDMDHENMFWYRQDPGLGLRLIYFSYDVKMKEKGDIPEGYSVSREKKERFSLILESASTNQTSMYLCASRDPGRLSTDTQYFGPGTRLTVL.

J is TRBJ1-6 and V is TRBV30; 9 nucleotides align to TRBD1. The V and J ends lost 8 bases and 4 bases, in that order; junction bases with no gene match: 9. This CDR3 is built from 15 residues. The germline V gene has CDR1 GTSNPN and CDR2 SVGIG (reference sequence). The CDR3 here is CAHTPGQGYNSPLHF. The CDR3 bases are TGTGCCCACACACCGGGACAGGGATATAATTCACCCCTCCACTTT.

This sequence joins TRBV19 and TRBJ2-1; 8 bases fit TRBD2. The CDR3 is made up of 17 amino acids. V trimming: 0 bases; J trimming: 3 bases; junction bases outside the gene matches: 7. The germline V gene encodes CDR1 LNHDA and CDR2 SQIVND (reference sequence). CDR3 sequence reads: CASSIDHGRAFYNEQFF. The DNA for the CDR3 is TGTGCCAGTAGTATAGATCACGGGAGGGCCTTCTACAATGAGCAGTTCTTC. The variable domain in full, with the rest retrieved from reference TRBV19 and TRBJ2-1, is DGGITQSPKYLFRKEGQNVTLSCEQNLNHDAMYWYRQDPGQGLRLIYYSQIVNDFQKGDIAEGYSVSREKKESFPLTVTSAQKNPTAFYLCASSIDHGRAFYNEQFFGPGTRLTVL.

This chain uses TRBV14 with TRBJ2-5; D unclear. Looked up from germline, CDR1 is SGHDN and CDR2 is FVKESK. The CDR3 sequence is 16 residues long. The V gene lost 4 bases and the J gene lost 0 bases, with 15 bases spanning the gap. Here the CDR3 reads CASSLTRTPYQETQYF. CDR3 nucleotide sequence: TGTGCCAGCAGCCTTACCCGAACACCGTACCAAGAGACCCAGTACTTC.

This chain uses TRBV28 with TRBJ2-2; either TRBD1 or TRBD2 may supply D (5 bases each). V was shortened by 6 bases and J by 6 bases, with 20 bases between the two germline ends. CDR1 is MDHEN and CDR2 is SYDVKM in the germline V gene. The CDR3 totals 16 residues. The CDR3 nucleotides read TGTGCCAGCAGCCCCGGGACGGTCCTGGTGGCCGGGGAGCTGTTTTTT. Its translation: CASSPGTVLVAGELFF.

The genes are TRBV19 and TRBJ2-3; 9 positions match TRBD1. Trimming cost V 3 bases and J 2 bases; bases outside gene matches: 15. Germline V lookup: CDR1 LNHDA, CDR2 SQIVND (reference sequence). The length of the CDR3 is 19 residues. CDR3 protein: CASSMGTGRRRGPTDTQYF. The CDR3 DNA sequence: TGTGCCAGTAGTATGGGGACAGGGCGGCGGAGGGGGCCCACAGATACGCAGTATTTT.

This CDR3 reads CACRGTSIVNEQFF. The DNA of the CDR3 is TGTGCCTGCCGGGGGACTAGTATCGTCAATGAGCAGTTCTTC. The V and J genes are TRBV30 and TRBJ2-1, with 8 nucleotides matching TRBD2. The CDR3 covers 14 residues. V lost 6 bases to trimming and J lost 6 bases; unmatched junction nucleotides: 10. Germline V gene sequence: CDR1 GTSNPN, CDR2 SVGIG (reference sequence).

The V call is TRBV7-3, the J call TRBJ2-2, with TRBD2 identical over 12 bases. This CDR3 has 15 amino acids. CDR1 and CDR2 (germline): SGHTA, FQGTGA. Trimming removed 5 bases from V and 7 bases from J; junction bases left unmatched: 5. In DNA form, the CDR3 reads TGTGCCAGCAGCCGACTAGCGGGAGTCCTCGGGGAGCTGTTTTTT. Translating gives CASSRLAGVLGELFF. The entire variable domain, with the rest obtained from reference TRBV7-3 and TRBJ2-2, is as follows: GAGVSQTPSNKVTEKGKYVELRCDPISGHTALYWYRQSLGQGPEFLIYFQGTGAADDSGLPNDRFFAVRPEGSVSTLKIQRTERGDSAVYLCASSRLAGVLGELFFGEGSRLTVL.

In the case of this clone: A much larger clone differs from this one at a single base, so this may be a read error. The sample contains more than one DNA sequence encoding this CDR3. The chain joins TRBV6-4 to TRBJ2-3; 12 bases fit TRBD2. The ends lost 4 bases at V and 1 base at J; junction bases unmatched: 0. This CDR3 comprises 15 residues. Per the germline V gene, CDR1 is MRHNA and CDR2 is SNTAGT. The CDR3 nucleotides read TGTGCCAGCAGTGGACTAGCGGGAGGCACAGATACGCAGTATTTT. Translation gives CASSGLAGGTDTQYF.

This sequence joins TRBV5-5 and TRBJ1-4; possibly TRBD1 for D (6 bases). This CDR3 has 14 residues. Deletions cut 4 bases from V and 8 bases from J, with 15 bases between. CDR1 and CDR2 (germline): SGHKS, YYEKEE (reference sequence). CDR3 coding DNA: TGTGCCAGCAGCCCTGGGCCGGGGGGCGAAAAACTGTTTTTT. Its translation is CASSPGPGGEKLFF.

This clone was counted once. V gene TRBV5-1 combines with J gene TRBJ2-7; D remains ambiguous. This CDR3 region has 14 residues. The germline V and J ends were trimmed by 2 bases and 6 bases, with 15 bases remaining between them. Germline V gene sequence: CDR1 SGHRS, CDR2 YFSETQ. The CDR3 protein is CASSFIALGSEQYF. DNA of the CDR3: TGCGCCAGCAGCTTCATTGCATTGGGAAGCGAGCAGTACTTC.

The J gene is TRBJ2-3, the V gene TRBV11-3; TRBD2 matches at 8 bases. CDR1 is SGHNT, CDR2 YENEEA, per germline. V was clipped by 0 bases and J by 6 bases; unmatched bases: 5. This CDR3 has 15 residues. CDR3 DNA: TGTGCCAGCAGCTTAGAGGGCAGCGGGAGTGATACGCAGTATTTT. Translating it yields CASSLEGSGSDTQYF. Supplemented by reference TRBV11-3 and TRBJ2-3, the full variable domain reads EAGVVQSPRYKIIEKKQPVAFWCNPISGHNTLYWYLQNLGQGPELLIRYENEEAVDDSQLPKDRFSAERLKGVDSTLKIQPAELGDSAVYLCASSLEGSGSDTQYFGPGTRLTVL.

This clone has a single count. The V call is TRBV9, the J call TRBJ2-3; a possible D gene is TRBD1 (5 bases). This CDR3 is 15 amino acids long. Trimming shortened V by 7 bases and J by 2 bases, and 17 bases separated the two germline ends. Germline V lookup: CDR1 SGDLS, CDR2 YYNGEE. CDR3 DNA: TGTGCCAGCTCGCAGAGAGGACACGCCACAGATACGCAGTATTTT. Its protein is CASSQRGHATDTQYF.

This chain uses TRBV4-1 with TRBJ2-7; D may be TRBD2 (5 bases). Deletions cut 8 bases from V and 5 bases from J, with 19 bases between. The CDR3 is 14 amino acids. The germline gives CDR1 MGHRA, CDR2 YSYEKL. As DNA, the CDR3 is TGCGCCAGCGCGCGGACTCCGTTTTTTGACGAGCAGTACTTC. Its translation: CASARTPFFDEQYF.

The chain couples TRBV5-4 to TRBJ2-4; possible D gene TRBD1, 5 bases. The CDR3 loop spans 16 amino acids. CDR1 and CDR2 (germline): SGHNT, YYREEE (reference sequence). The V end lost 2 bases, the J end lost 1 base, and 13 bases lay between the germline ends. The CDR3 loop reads CASSLFVGVAKNIQYF. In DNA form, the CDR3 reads TGTGCCAGCAGCTTATTCGTAGGGGTGGCCAAAAACATTCAGTACTTC.

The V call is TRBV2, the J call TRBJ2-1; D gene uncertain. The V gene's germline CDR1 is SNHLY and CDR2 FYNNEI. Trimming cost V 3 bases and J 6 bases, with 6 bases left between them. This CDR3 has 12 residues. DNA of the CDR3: TGTGCCAGCAGTGAGACCATCAATGAGCAGTTCTTC. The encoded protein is CASSETINEQFF.

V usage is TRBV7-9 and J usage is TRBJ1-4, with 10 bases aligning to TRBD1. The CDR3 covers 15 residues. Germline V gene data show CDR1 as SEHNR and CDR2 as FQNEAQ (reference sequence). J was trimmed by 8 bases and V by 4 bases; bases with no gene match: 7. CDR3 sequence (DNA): TGTGCCAGCAGCTCCGACAGGGGGCGGTGGGAAAAACTGTTTTTT. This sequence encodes CASSSDRGRWEKLFF.

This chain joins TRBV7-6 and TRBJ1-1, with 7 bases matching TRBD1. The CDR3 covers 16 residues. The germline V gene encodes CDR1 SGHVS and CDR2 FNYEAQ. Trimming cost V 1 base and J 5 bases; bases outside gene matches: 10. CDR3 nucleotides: TGTGCCAGCAGCTTAGGCAGGGTAGGGGGCAGGACTGAAGCTTTCTTT. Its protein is CASSLGRVGGRTEAFF.

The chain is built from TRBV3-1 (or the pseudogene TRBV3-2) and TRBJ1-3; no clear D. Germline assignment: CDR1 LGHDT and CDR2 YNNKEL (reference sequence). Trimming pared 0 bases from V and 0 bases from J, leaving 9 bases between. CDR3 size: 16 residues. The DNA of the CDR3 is TGTGCCAGCAGCCAAGATGTATGGGGCTCTGGAAACACCATATATTTT. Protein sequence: CASSQDVWGSGNTIYF.

The CDR3 spells CAWSIAGGSETQYF. The CDR3 bases are TGTGCCTGGAGTATAGCGGGAGGGTCGGAGACCCAGTACTTC. The rearrangement joins TRBV30 to TRBJ2-5; 11 positions agree with TRBD2. The CDR3 runs to 14 residues. Trimming cost V 2 bases and J 5 bases; bases outside gene matches: 4. The germline CDR1 and CDR2 sequences are GTSNPN and SVGIG (reference sequence).

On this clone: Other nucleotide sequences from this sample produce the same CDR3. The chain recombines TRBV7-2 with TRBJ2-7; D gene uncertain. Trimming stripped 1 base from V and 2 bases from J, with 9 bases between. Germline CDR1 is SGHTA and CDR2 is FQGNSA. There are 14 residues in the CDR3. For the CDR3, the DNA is TGTGCCAGCAGCTTAGGAGGAGCTGCCTACGAGCAGTACTTC. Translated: CASSLGGAAYEQYF.